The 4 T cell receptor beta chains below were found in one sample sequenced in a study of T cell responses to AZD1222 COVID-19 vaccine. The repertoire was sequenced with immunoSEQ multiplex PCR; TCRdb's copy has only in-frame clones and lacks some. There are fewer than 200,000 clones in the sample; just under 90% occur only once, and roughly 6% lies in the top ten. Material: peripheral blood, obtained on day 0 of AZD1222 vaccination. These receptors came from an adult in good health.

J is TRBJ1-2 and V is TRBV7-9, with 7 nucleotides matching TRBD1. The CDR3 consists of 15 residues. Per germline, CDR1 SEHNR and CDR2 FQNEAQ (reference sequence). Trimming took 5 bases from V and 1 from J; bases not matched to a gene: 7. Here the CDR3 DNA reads TGTGCCAGCAGCCACGGGACAGTAAATAACTATGGCTACACCTTC. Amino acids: CASSHGTVNNYGYTF.

In nucleotides, the CDR3 is TGTGCCAGCAGCCAAGATCCCCAGGGTGGCTACACCTTC. This encodes CASSQDPQGGYTF. The chain links TRBV3-1 (or the pseudogene TRBV3-2) to TRBJ1-2, with D possibly TRBD1 on 5 matching bases. The CDR3 contains 13 residues. V lost 0 bases to trimming and J lost 7 bases, with 9 bases between them. CDR1 is LGHDT, CDR2 YNNKEL, per germline (reference sequence).

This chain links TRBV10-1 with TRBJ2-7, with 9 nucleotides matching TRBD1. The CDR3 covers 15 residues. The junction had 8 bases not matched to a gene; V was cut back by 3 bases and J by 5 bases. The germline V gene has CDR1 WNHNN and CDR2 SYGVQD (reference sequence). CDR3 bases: TGCGCCAGCAGTGATACGGGACAGGGTGGTAACGAGCAGTACTTC. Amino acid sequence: CASSDTGQGGNEQYF.

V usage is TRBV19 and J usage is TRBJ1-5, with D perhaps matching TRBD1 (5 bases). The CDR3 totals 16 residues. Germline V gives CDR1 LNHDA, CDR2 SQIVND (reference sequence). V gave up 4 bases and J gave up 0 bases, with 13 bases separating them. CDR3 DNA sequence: TGTGCCAGTAGTAGCCCCCCAGGGTATAGCAATCAGCCCCAGCATTTT. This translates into CASSSPPGYSNQPQHF.